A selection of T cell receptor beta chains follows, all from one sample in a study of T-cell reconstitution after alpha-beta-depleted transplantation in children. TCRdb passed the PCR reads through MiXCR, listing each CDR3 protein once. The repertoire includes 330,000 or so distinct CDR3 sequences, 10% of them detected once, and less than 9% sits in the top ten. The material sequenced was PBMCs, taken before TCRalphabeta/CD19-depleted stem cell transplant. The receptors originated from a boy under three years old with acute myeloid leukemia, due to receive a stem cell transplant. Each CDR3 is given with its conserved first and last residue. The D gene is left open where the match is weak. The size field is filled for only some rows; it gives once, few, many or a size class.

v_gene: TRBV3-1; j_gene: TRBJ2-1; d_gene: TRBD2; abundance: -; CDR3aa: CASSQGLAGRVEQFF; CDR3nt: TGTGCCAGCAGCCAAGGACTAGCGGGAAGGGTTGAGCAGTTCTTC
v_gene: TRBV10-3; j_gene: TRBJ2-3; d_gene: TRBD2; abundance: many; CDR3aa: CAISDRGLAGGGAQYF; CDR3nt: TGTGCCATCAGTGATAGGGGACTAGCGGGGGGGGGAGCGCAGTATTTT
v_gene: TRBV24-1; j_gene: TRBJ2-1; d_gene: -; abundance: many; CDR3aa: CATPATPPYNEQFF; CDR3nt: TGTGCCACCCCCGCGACCCCCCCTTACAATGAGCAGTTCTTC
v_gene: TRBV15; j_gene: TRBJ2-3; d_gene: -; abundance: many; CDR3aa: CATSRNLGAPQYF; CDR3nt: TGTGCCACCAGCCGAAACCTCGGTGCCCCGCAGTATTTT
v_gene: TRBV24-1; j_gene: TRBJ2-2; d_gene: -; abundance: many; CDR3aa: CATSGFREGAFTGELFF; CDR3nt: TGTGCCACCAGTGGTTTCAGGGAGGGGGCCTTCACCGGGGAGCTGTTTTTT
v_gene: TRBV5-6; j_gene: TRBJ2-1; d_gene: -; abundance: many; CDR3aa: CASSLEPRAQFF; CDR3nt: TGTGCCAGCAGCTTGGAGCCTAGGGCCCAGTTCTTC
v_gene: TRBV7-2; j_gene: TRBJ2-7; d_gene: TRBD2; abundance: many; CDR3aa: CASSWTSGGGSEQYF; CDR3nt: TGTGCCAGCAGCTGGACTAGCGGGGGCGGGAGCGAGCAGTACTTC
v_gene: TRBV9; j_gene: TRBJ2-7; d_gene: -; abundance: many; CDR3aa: CASSVQGTPFYEQYF; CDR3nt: TGTGCCAGCAGCGTACAGGGGACCCCCTTCTACGAGCAGTACTTC
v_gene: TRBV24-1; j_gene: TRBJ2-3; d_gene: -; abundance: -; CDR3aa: CATSDLLDSANTQYF; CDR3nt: TGTGCCACCAGTGATTTGCTCGACAGTGCCAATACGCAGTATTTT
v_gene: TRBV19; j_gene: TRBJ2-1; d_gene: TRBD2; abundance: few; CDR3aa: CASEEGGLARYEQFF; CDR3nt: TGTGCCAGTGAAGAAGGCGGACTAGCGAGGTACGAGCAGTTCTTC
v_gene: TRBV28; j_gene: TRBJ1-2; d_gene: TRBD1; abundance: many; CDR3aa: CASRGPGQGDWNYGYTF; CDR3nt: TGTGCCAGCAGGGGACCGGGACAGGGGGACTGGAACTATGGCTACACCTTC
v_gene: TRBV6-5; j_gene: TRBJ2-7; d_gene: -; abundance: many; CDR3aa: CASSYLPATITYEQYF; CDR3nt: TGTGCCAGCAGTTACCTCCCCGCGACTATAACCTACGAGCAGTACTTC
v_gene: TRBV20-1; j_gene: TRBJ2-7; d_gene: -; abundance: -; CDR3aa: CSATHNEQYF; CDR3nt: TGCAGTGCTACCCACAATGAGCAGTACTTC
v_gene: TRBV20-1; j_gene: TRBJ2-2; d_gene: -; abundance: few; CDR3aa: CSAMAASEGTGELFF; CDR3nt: TGCAGTGCCATGGCCGCTTCAGAAGGTACCGGGGAGCTGTTTTTT
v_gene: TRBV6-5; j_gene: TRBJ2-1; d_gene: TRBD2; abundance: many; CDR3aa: CASSYWGTSGISDEQFF; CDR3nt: TGTGCCAGCAGTTACTGGGGGACTAGCGGGATCTCAGATGAGCAGTTCTTC
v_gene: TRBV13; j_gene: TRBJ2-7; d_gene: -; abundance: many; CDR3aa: CASSLEFYEQYF; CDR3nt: TGTGCCAGCAGCTTAGAGTTCTACGAGCAGTACTTC
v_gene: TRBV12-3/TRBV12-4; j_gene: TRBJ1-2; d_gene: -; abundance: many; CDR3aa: CASSLGVNSNYGYTF; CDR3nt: TGTGCCAGCAGTTTAGGGGTGAACTCTAACTATGGCTACACCTTC
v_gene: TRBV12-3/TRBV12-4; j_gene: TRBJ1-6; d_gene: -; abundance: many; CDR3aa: CASSLTGDGSPLHF; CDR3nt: TGTGCCAGCAGTTTAACTGGGGATGGTTCACCCCTCCACTTT
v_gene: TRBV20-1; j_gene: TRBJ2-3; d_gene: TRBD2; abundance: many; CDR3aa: CSAKGLADTQYF; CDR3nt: TGCAGTGCTAAGGGACTAGCGGATACGCAGTATTTT
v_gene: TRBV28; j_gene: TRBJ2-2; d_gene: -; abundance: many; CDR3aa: CASSLRGAGNAGELFF; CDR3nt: TGTGCCAGCAGTTTGCGAGGGGCAGGGAATGCCGGGGAGCTGTTTTTT
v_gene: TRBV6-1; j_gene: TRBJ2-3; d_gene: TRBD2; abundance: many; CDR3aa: CASSDLAGGRNTDTQYF; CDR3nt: TGTGCCAGCAGTGACCTAGCGGGGGGGCGAAACACAGATACGCAGTATTTT
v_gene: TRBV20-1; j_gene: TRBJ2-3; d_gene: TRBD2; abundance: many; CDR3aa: CSATPSGRTDTQYF; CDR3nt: TGCAGTGCTACCCCTAGCGGGAGGACAGATACGCAGTATTTT
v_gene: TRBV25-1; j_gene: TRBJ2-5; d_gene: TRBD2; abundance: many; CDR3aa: CASSEGRGGRYQETQYF; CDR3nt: TGTGCCAGCAGTGAAGGGCGGGGGGGTCGGTACCAAGAGACCCAGTACTTC
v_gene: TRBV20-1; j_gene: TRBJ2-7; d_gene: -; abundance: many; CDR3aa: CSARDLRSSYEQYF; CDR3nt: TGCAGTGCTAGAGATCTGCGGAGCTCCTACGAGCAGTACTTC
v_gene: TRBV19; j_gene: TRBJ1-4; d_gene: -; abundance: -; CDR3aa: CASSTTGTSAGKLFF; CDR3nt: TGTGCCAGTAGCACCACAGGGACTTCCGCGGGCAAACTGTTTTTT
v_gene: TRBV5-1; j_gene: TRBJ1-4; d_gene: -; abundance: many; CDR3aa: CASSLASSPGPNGRDEKLFF; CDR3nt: TGCGCCAGCAGCTTGGCTTCATCTCCGGGGCCGAATGGACGGGACGAAAAACTGTTTTTT
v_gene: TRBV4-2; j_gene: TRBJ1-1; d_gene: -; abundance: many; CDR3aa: CASSQEWALQNTEAFF; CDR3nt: TGTGCCAGCAGCCAAGAGTGGGCTCTCCAGAACACTGAAGCTTTCTTT
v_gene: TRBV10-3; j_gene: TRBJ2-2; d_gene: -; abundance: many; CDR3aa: CAISAGRANTGELFF; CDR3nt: TGTGCCATCAGTGCCGGCAGGGCCAACACCGGGGAGCTGTTTTTT
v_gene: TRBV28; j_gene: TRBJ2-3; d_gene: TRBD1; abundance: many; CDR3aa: CASRDRGQTDTQYF; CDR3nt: TGTGCCAGCAGAGACAGGGGGCAGACAGATACGCAGTATTTT
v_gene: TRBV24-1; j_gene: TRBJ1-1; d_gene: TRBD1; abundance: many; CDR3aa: CATSDSGQLNTEAFF; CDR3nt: TGTGCCACCAGTGATTCGGGACAGCTGAACACTGAAGCTTTCTTT
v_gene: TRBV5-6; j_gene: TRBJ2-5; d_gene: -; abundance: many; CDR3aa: CASSTGLRETQYF; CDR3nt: TGTGCCAGCAGTACAGGGTTGCGGGAGACCCAGTACTTC
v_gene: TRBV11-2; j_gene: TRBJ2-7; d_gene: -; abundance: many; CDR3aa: CASSLRLSQDEQYF; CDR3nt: TGTGCCAGCAGCTTAAGGCTGTCTCAGGACGAGCAGTACTTC
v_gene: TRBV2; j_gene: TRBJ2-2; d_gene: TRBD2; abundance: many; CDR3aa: CASVGGTSPTGELFF; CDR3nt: TGTGCCAGCGTCGGGGGGACTAGCCCTACCGGGGAGCTGTTTTTT
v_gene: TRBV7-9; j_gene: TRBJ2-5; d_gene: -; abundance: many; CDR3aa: CASSARGRQGRQETQYF; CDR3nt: TGTGCCAGCAGCGCCCGGGGGCGGCAGGGAAGGCAAGAGACCCAGTACTTC
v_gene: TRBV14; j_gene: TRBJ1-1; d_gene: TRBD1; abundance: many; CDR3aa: CASSLDRVMVTEAFF; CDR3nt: TGTGCCAGCAGCTTAGACAGGGTGATGGTCACTGAAGCTTTCTTT
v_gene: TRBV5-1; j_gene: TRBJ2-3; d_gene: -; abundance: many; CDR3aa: CASSLEGVFTDTQYF; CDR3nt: TGCGCCAGCAGCCTGGAAGGGGTGTTCACAGATACGCAGTATTTT
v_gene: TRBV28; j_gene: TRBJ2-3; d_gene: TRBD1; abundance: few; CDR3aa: CASRRDREGATDTQYF; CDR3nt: TGTGCCAGCCGCCGCGACAGGGAAGGGGCCACAGATACGCAGTATTTT
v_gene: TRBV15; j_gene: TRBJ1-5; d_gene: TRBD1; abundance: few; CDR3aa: CATSRDNASRGRRRPQHF; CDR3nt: TGTGCCACCAGCAGAGATAATGCGTCGAGGGGGCGGAGGAGGCCCCAGCATTTT
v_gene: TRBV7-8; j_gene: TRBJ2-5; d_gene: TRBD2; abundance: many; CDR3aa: CASSPREGEETQYF; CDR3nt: TGTGCCAGCAGCCCCCGGGAGGGGGAAGAGACCCAGTACTTC
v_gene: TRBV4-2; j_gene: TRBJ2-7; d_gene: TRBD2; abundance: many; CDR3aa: CASSQEGEREGPYEQYF; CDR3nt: TGTGCCAGCAGCCAAGAAGGAGAGCGGGAGGGCCCCTACGAGCAGTACTTC
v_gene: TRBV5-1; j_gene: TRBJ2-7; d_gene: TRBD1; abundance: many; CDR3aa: CASSLETGDTYEQYF; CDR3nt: TGCGCCAGCAGCTTGGAGACAGGGGATACCTACGAGCAGTACTTC
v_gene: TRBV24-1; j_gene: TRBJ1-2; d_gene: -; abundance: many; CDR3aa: CATSDTSRYYGYTF; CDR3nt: TGTGCCACCAGTGACACCTCCAGGTACTATGGCTACACCTTC
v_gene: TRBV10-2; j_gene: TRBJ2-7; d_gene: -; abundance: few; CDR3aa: CASSEGQGFPYEQYF; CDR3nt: TGCGCCAGCAGTGAGGGTCAGGGATTCCCCTACGAGCAGTACTTC
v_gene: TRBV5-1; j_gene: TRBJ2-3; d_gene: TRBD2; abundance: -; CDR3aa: CASSLLETGTSGGTNTQYF; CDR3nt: TGCGCCAGCAGCTTGTTGGAAACCGGGACTAGCGGGGGGACCAATACGCAGTATTTT
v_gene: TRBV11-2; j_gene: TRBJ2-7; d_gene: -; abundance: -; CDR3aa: CASSSLVGGGRRAYEQYF; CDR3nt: TGTGCCAGCAGCTCTCTAGTAGGGGGTGGCAGGAGAGCCTACGAGCAGTACTTC
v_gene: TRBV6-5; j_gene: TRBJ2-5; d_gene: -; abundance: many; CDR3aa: CASSYREGARETQYF; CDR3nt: TGTGCCAGCAGTTACCGGGAGGGGGCGAGGGAGACCCAGTACTTC
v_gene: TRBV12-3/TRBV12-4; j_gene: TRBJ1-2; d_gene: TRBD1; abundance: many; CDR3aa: CASNKSDREQGYTF; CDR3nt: TGTGCCAGCAACAAGTCAGACAGGGAGCAGGGCTACACCTTC
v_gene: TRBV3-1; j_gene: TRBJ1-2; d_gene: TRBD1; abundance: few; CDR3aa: CASRGQGALNREGYTF; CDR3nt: TGTGCCAGCCGGGGACAGGGGGCCCTTAACCGTGAGGGCTACACCTTC
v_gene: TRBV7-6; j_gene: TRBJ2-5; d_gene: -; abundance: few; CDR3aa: CASSCEALQETQYF; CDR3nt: TGTGCCAGCAGCTGTGAAGCATTGCAAGAGACCCAGTACTTC
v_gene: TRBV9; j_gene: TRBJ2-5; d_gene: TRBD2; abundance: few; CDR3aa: CASSVSFSSGGAYETQYF; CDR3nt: TGTGCCAGCAGCGTCTCCTTTTCAAGCGGGGGGGCCTACGAGACCCAGTACTTC
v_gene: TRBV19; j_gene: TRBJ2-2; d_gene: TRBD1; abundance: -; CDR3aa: CASSIDHEPGGNTGELFF; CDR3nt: TGTGCCAGTAGTATAGATCACGAACCAGGGGGCAACACCGGGGAGCTGTTTTTT
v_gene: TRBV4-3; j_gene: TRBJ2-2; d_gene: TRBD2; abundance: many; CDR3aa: CASSFSGRGTGELFF; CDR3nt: TGCGCCAGCAGCTTTAGCGGGAGGGGCACCGGGGAGCTGTTTTTT
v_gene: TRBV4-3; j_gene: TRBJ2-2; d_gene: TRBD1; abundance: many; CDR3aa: CASSQDGRTGGYRELFF; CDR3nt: TGCGCCAGCAGCCAAGATGGGAGGACAGGGGGATATAGGGAGCTGTTTTTT
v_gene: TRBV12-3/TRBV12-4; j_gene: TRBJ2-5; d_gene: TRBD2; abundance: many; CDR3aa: CASSFGASGGTQYF; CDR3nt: TGTGCCAGCAGTTTCGGCGCTAGCGGAGGGACCCAGTACTTC
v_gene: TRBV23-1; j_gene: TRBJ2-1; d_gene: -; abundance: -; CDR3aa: CASSRRDRSYNEQFF; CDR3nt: TGCGCCAGCAGTCGGCGGGACCGCTCCTACAATGAGCAGTTCTTC